This T cell receptor beta chain is from a study of blood T cell repertoires in COVID-19. On the study more broadly: Donors in the United States, Italy and Spain gave samples during acute or convalescent COVID-19. In each case, the material was cDNA or gDNA derived from T cells, B-cell-depleted T cells, or PBMCs.

Original processing notes: For nucleated cells, counts were estimated from reference gene primer amplification. TCRdb's copy holds only in-frame clones and misses some; the assay was immunoSEQ multiplex PCR. V, J and clone size derive from that table, while D and trimming were established from the DNA sequence. This sample carries about 42,000 clones, 84% of them seen once, and the ten largest clones take 35% to 50%. This clone was detected once. This receptor was identified in a human donor in a cohort sampled during active COVID-19. The sequenced sample was peripheral blood.

The DNA of the CDR3 is TGTGCCACCCAGGGACAGACCTATGGCTACACCTTC. Protein sequence: CATQGQTYGYTF. The chain combines TRBV7-2 with TRBJ1-2, with 7 bases lining up with TRBD1. Germline V gives CDR1 SGHTA, CDR2 FQGNSA. There are 12 residues in the CDR3. The V segment lost 10 bases and the J segment 4 bases; nucleotides outside the gene matches: 6.